The present entry profiles one T cell receptor (beta chain) with its context. This CDR3 has 21 residues. Germline CDR1 is MGHRA and CDR2 is YSYEKL. After removal of 3 bases from V and 0 bases from J, the junction contained 21 bases not matched to a gene. Some clones are missing from TCRdb's copy, which holds only in-frame ones; the method was immunoSEQ multiplex PCR. The sample holds some 99,000 clones, 88% seen once. This specimen comes from a study of cytomegalovirus exposure and HLA in healthy donors. The TCR was taken from a woman under 30 in good health and CMV-seronegative. The V call is TRBV4-1, the J call TRBJ1-1; 8 bases are a match to TRBD1. Sequencing input: PBMCs. Here the CDR3 DNA reads TGCGCCAGCAGCCACCCAGGACAGGGTGGACAAAGGACGCGCATGAACACTGAAGCTTTCTTT. Residues: CASSHPGQGGQRTRMNTEAFF.